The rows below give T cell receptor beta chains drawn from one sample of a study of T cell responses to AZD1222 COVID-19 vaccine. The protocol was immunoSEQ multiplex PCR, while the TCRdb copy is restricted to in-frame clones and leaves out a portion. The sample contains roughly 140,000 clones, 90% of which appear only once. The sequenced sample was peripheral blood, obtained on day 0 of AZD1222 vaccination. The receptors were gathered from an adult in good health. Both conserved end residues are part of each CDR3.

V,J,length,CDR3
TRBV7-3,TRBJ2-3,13,CASSQRWADTQYF
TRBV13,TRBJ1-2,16,CASSSSTGHRNYGYTF
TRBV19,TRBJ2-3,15,CASSIPSGRADTQYF
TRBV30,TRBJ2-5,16,CAWNGAGPPPGETQYF
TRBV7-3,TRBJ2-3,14,CASSLRGSEDTQYF
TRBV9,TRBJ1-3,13,CASSVGGGNTIYF
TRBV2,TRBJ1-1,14,CASSDRGTSTEAFF
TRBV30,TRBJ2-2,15,CAWRDNGKPTGELFF
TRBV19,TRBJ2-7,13,CASSPSALYEQYF
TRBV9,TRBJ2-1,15,CASSVSGRVGNEQFF
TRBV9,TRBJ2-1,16,CASSVAAGTSGREQFF
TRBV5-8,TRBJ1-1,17,CASSLVSRKSMNTEAFF
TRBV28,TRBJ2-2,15,CASSFPRSPAGELFF
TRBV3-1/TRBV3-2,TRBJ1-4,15,CASSQGSTGLEKLFF
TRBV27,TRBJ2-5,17,CASSGPPGQGFTETQYF
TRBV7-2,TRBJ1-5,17,CASRLQGGTATMEPQHF
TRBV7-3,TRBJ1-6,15,CASSSQGSYNSPLHF
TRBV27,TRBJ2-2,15,CASSLLLAGPGELFF
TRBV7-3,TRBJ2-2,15,CASSPGGESTGELFF
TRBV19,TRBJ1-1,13,CASSTAGYTEAFF
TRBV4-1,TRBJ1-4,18,CASSQDPGTLAGNEKLFF
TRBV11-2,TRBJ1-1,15,CASSSGTGGGTEAFF
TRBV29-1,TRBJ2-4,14,CSVIQGTAKNIQYF
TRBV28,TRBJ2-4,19,CASNHPWGGAAGAKNIQYF